This T cell receptor (beta chain) was observed in a study of cytomegalovirus exposure and HLA in healthy donors. Study-wide results and limits: It was reportedly the case that the classifier diagnosed cytomegalovirus status with high specificity and sensitivity. The authors listed 150 or so TCR beta chains as cytomegalovirus-associated. The authors reported that TCR beta sequences could predict HLA-A and HLA-B alleles. These predictions were accurate for most subjects in the first cohort. Sequence variants that were highly shared formed a cluster that was likely a sequencing artifact.

In regard to this clone: Its antigen is currently unknown.

Vbeta (60) and Jbeta (13) primers were used in the PCR. Libraries were prepared by immunoSEQ multiplex PCR; TCRdb keeps only in-frame clonotypes and omits some of them. Here the sample table reports 100,000 to 150,000 clones. The germline V and J ends were trimmed by 2 bases and 2 bases, with 16 bases remaining between them. Germline V CDR1 and CDR2: ENHRY, SYGVKD. This CDR3 region has 16 residues. The sequence came from a man aged 18-30 years in good health and CMV-seronegative. The chain uses TRBV10-3 and TRBJ2-7; D perhaps matches TRBD1 (5 bases). The sequencing sample was made of PBMCs. The CDR3 DNA follows: TGTGCCATCAGTGAGGAGGAAAGGGGATCCGCCTACGAGCAGTACTTC. Translation gives CAISEEERGSAYEQYF.